Following are 13 T cell receptor beta chains from one sample sequenced in a study of human T cells and chemical hapten exposure. Unfractionated whole blood served as the source for total RNA extraction. TCRdb processed the 5' RACE reads anew with MiXCR; each CDR3 protein has one entry. The sample carries about 140,000 distinct CDR3 sequences, roughly 4.1% recorded once. All receptors derive from a female donor in good health.

The table lists this clonotype with many counts. The J gene is TRBJ2-7, the V gene TRBV13, with D possibly being TRBD2 (5 bases). The CDR3 contains 15 residues. Germline CDR1 is PRHDT and CDR2 is FYEKMQ (reference sequence). The V and J ends lost 5 bases and 0 bases respectively, with 14 bases between them. DNA of the CDR3: TGTGCCAGCAGCCAGAGGACTCGTTCCTCCTACGAGCAGTACTTC. This codes for CASSQRTRSSYEQYF. Together with reference TRBV13 and TRBJ2-7, the CDR3 gives the full variable domain: AAGVIQSPRHLIKEKRETATLKCYPIPRHDTVYWYQQGPGQDPQFLISFYEKMQSDKGSIPDRFSAQQFSDYHSELNMSSLELGDSALYFCASSQRTRSSYEQYFGPGTRLTVT.

This clonotype was seen ten or more times. The genes are TRBV2 and TRBJ1-6; D is ambiguous. With 4 bases removed from V and 6 bases from J, the gap between germline ends came to 7 bases. The CDR3 is 13 residues long. Germline values: CDR1 SNHLY, CDR2 FYNNEI. The CDR3 protein is CASSVLLNSPLHF. The CDR3 region has the DNA TGTGCCAGCAGTGTTCTCCTTAATTCACCCCTCCACTTT.

In its sample, this clonotype was seen many times. V usage is TRBV29-1 and J usage is TRBJ2-3; D is unresolved. CDR1 is SQVTM and CDR2 is ANQGSEA in the germline V gene. V lost 7 bases to trimming and J lost 0 bases, with 11 bases between them. CDR3 length: 13 residues. CDR3 DNA sequence: TGCAGCGGATCCAAATATAGCACAGATACGCAGTATTTT. This sequence encodes CSGSKYSTDTQYF.

This clonotype turned up a few times. This chain joins TRBV11-2 and TRBJ2-2; D uncertain. V was shortened by 4 bases and J by 4 bases, with 7 bases between the two germline ends. Germline loops: CDR1 SGHAT, CDR2 FQNNGV. This CDR3 has 13 residues. The CDR3 loop is CASSWSLTGELFF. The DNA of the CDR3 is TGTGCCAGCAGCTGGAGCCTCACCGGGGAGCTGTTTTTT.

The V gene is TRBV19, the J gene TRBJ2-7; D is unresolved. CDR3 length: 11 amino acids. V was pared by 8 bases and J by 4 bases, with 9 bases between. Germline assignment: CDR1 LNHDA and CDR2 SQIVND (reference sequence). In DNA form, the CDR3 reads TGTGCCAGTGGTTGGCTTTACGAGCAGTACTTC. Its translation is CASGWLYEQYF.

Many counts were recorded for this clonotype. The V gene is TRBV28, the J gene TRBJ2-3; TRBD1 agrees at 9 bases. Germline CDR1 and CDR2: MDHEN and SYDVKM. Germline trimming cut 6 bases from V and 1 base from J; bases unmatched to any gene: 2. This CDR3 has 14 amino acids. The CDR3 DNA is TGTGCCAGCAGGAGGGACAGGGGCACAGATACGCAGTATTTT. Its protein product is CASRRDRGTDTQYF.

The rearrangement joins TRBV14 to TRBJ2-3, with D maybe TRBD2 (5 bases). CDR1 is SGHDN and CDR2 is FVKESK in the germline V gene. CDR3 length equals 14 residues. Trimming left V 1 base short and J 4 bases short, with 9 bases between. The CDR3 loop is CASSQVRAADTQYF. The CDR3 DNA is TGTGCCAGCAGCCAAGTGAGGGCGGCAGATACGCAGTATTTT.

This clonotype came up a few times. The rearrangement uses TRBV5-5 and TRBJ2-3; D possibly corresponds to TRBD2 (5 bases). The germline V gene encodes CDR1 SGHKS and CDR2 YYEKEE (reference sequence). Trimming removed 5 bases from V and 2 bases from J, with 18 bases in between. This CDR3 has 16 residues. The DNA for the CDR3 is TGTGCCAGCAGTTATTTCGGAGGTAGTCCCACAGATACGCAGTATTTT. It yields the protein CASSYFGGSPTDTQYF.

This clonotype came up many times. The chain recombines TRBV4-1 with TRBJ2-3, with D maybe TRBD2 (6 bases). Germline CDR1 is MGHRA and CDR2 is YSYEKL. This CDR3 contains 17 residues. Between the trimmed V and J ends, which lost 0 bases and 2 bases, there was a span of 15 bases. This CDR3 reads CASSQDTGTFFTDTQYF. CDR3 coding DNA: TGCGCCAGCAGCCAAGACACCGGGACTTTTTTCACAGATACGCAGTATTTT.

The CDR3 coding sequence is TGTGCCAGCAGCAAGGGGTCCTCCTACGAGCAGTACTTC. It codes for CASSKGSSYEQYF. The rearrangement joins TRBV9 to TRBJ2-7; possibly TRBD1 for D (5 bases). The CDR3 sequence is 13 residues long. Germline lookup yields CDR1 SGDLS and CDR2 YYNGEE. Trimming took off 4 bases at V and 0 bases at J, with 8 bases between the two ends.

This clonotype appeared many times. The rearrangement links TRBV20-1 to TRBJ2-1, with TRBD1 matching 9 bases. V was clipped by 0 bases and J by 6 bases; unmatched bases: 3. CDR1 is DFQATT and CDR2 is SNEGSKA in the germline V gene (reference sequence). The CDR3 runs 14 residues. The CDR3 spells CSARDRDRVNEQFF. Here the CDR3 DNA reads TGCAGTGCTAGAGATAGGGACAGGGTCAATGAGCAGTTCTTC.

This clonotype occurred many times. V and J are TRBV7-2 and TRBJ1-5; D is perhaps TRBD1 (5 bases). The V gene lost 1 base and the J gene lost 5 bases, with 9 bases spanning the gap. This CDR3 comprises 14 residues. CDR1 SGHTA and CDR2 FQGNSA come from the germline V gene. The CDR3: CASSLDDRYQPQHF. In DNA, the CDR3 is TGTGCCAGCAGCTTAGATGACAGATATCAGCCCCAGCATTTT.

There are many counts of this clonotype. The gene calls are TRBV7-2 and TRBJ2-3; possible D gene TRBD2, 7 bases. The V gene's germline CDR1 is SGHTA and CDR2 FQGNSA. This CDR3 spans 16 amino acids. The V end lost 1 base, the J end lost 6 bases, and 17 bases lay between the germline ends. The CDR3 protein is CASSLDLQGGSDTQYF. The CDR3 DNA is TGTGCCAGCAGCTTAGATCTACAGGGAGGGTCGGATACGCAGTATTTT.